The T cell receptor (beta chain) under discussion was sequenced for a study of T cell repertoires in cytomegalovirus infection. Turning to the study itself: Epitope selection comprised recently identified HLA-C-restricted CMV epitopes and well-studied HLA-B-restricted CMV epitopes. Public signatures in TCR beta pointed to CMV infection and matching HLA type.

Germline V gene data show CDR1 as SGHVS and CDR2 as FNYEAQ. The CDR3 sequence is 16 residues long. Trimming removed 1 base from V and 2 bases from J; junction bases left unmatched: 6. With regard to this clonotype: What it recognizes is unknown.

Regarding the study as a whole: HLA-C-restricted CMV clonotypes gave the most frequent clonotype in two of eight donors. Of the TCR beta families, the public ones yielded a cumulative frequency that identified carriers of CMV plus the relevant HLA.

In TCRdb, the reads were re-called with MiXCR into one record per CDR3 protein. In the table there are about 220,000 distinct CDR3 sequences, about 40% of which are singletons. Sequences were derived from CD8+ T cells from cultured PBMCs, sampled from culture after CMV antigen stimulation. The chain has TRBV7-6 and TRBJ2-7, with TRBD2 matching 9 bases. The receptor's source is a human donor in good health (CMV status not recorded). Some clones in this sample may be carry-over from other donors' samples. This chain's CDR3 is CASSLGSGRTPYEQYF. The CDR3 nucleotides are TGTGCCAGCAGCTTAGGGAGCGGGAGGACACCCTACGAGCAGTACTTC.